Below, 29 T cell receptor beta chains from the same sample are listed, as sequenced in a study of glioma-infiltrating T cells. TCR alpha and beta CDR3 regions were amplified from RNA using iRepertoire nested multiplex PCR. TCRdb analysed the multiplex PCR reads with MiXCR anew, one entry per CDR3 protein. Of approximately 120,000 distinct CDR3 sequences listed, roughly 20% are singletons. The sequencing sample was made of glioma tissue, nonneoplastic brain tissue, or PBMCs (not recorded which). The receptors here all came from a human donor with low-grade glioma or glioblastoma, undergoing nonglioma brain surgery, or in good health (not recorded which).

This clonotype was counted ten times or more. This chain joins TRBV2 and TRBJ1-5; D gene ambiguous. V was cut by 4 bases and J by 0 bases, with 7 bases left in between. Germline loops: CDR1 SNHLY, CDR2 FYNNEI. This CDR3 has 14 amino acids. CDR3 residues: CASSGGYSNQPQHF. In DNA form, the CDR3 reads TGTGCCAGCAGTGGTGGATATAGCAATCAGCCCCAGCATTTT. The full variable domain, its missing parts supplied by reference TRBV2 and TRBJ1-5, is EPEVTQTPSHQVTQMGQEVILRCVPISNHLYFYWYRQILGQKVEFLVSFYNNEISEKSEIFDDQFSVERPDGSNFTLKIRSTKLEDSAMYFCASSGGYSNQPQHFGDGTRLSIL.

This clonotype was seen ten or more times. The V gene is TRBV5-1, the J gene TRBJ1-1; 9 positions match TRBD1. Germline V gene data show CDR1 as SGHRS and CDR2 as YFSETQ. J was trimmed by 6 bases and V by 3 bases; bases with no gene match: 6. This CDR3 comprises 14 residues. The CDR3 DNA follows: TGCGCCAGCAGCTACCGGGACAGGGTCTCTGAAGCTTTCTTT. Its protein is CASSYRDRVSEAFF.

This clonotype was seen repeatedly, ten times or more. V is TRBV4-1 and J is TRBJ2-1; D is unclear. The CDR3 loop spans 16 amino acids. Trimming pared 0 bases from V and 0 bases from J, leaving 9 bases between. Germline lookup yields CDR1 MGHRA and CDR2 YSYEKL. The CDR3 nucleotides are TGCGCCAGCAGCCAAGACCCCACGGACTCCTACAATGAGCAGTTCTTC. Translation: CASSQDPTDSYNEQFF.

There are many counts of this clonotype. The chain couples TRBV6-2 or TRBV6-3 to TRBJ2-7; a possible D gene is TRBD1 (5 bases). Germline CDR1 is MNHEY and CDR2 is SVGEGT. CDR3 size: 17 residues. Trimming pared 2 bases from V and 0 bases from J, leaving 17 bases between. As DNA, the CDR3 is TGTGCCAGCAGTTACCGGCTGACAGAAAGTCTCTCCTACGAGCAGTACTTC. This gives the protein CASSYRLTESLSYEQYF.

At least ten counts were recorded for this clonotype. The chain joins TRBV6-1 to TRBJ2-1; TRBD2 agrees at 14 bases. Germline V CDR1 and CDR2: MNHNS, SASEGT. The CDR3 consists of 14 residues. V was clipped by 7 bases and J by 9 bases; unmatched bases: 5. This CDR3 reads CASKGLAGVAEQFF. CDR3 DNA sequence: TGTGCCAGCAAGGGACTAGCGGGAGTCGCTGAGCAGTTCTTC.

About this clonotype itself: A read error may be the cause here, since a much bigger clone is one base away. The chain combines TRBV4-3 with TRBJ2-7; a weak D match, TRBD2 (5 bases). This CDR3 is 14 amino acids long. From germline, CDR1 is LGHNA and CDR2 YSLEER. CDR3 sequence: CASRQDYSSYEQYF. In DNA, the CDR3 is TGCGCCAGCAGACAAGACTACAGTTCCTACGAGCAGTACTTC.

This clonotype has a handful of counts. The chain carries TRBV29-1 and TRBJ1-5; no clear D gene. This CDR3 contains 15 residues. The V end was cut by 2 bases, the J end by 7 bases, with 18 bases between. Looked up from germline, CDR1 is SQVTM and CDR2 is ANQGSEA. The CDR3 region is CSVELPSPAVQPQHF. CDR3 nucleotide sequence: TGCAGCGTTGAACTCCCATCTCCGGCGGTGCAGCCCCAGCATTTT.

The rearrangement uses TRBV29-1 and TRBJ2-7; D uncertain. This CDR3 is 12 amino acids long. Germline V gene data show CDR1 as SQVTM and CDR2 as ANQGSEA. Trimming left V 3 bases short and J 3 bases short, with 9 bases between. In DNA, the CDR3 is TGCAGCGTTGAGGGGTCGGTCTACGAGCAGTACTTC. It specifies CSVEGSVYEQYF.

This clonotype was seen more than once but under ten times. The J gene is TRBJ2-2, the V gene TRBV12-3 or TRBV12-4; 10 positions agree with TRBD2. Trimming removed 6 bases from V and 1 base from J; junction bases left unmatched: 2. This CDR3 spans 15 amino acids. The CDR3: CASRLAGRNTGELFF. In DNA form, the CDR3 reads TGTGCCAGCAGACTAGCGGGAAGGAACACCGGGGAGCTGTTTTTT.

This clonotype appeared a few times. The chain joins TRBV7-9 to TRBJ2-3; the match to TRBD2 covers 8 bases. CDR1 SEHNR and CDR2 FQNEAQ come from the germline V gene (reference sequence). CDR3 length: 17 residues. Trimming took 5 bases from V and 6 from J; bases not matched to a gene: 16. CDR3 nucleotide sequence: TGTGCCAGCAGCCCGGCGGTACTAGCGGCCCTCCGGGATACGCAGTATTTT. Protein: CASSPAVLAALRDTQYF.

This clonotype showed up many times. The chain combines TRBV24-1 with TRBJ2-1; D tentatively reads TRBD1 or TRBD2 (6 bases each). The CDR3 is made up of 15 amino acids. The ends were cut back, 1 base at V and 9 bases at J, with 15 bases in the middle. Germline-derived CDR1 and CDR2 are KGHDR and SFDVKD. The CDR3 DNA follows: TGTGCCACCAGTGATTTTTTGGGGGCCGGGGGTGAGCAGTTCTTC. This translates into CATSDFLGAGGEQFF.

This clonotype was observed at least ten times. The V and J genes are TRBV19 and TRBJ2-1, with D possibly TRBD2 on 6 matching bases. There are 15 residues in the CDR3. V was trimmed by 3 bases and J by 6 bases, leaving 15 bases between them. Germline loops: CDR1 LNHDA, CDR2 SQIVND (reference sequence). Written as DNA, the CDR3 is TGTGCCAGTAGTATGATGGGACTCCCGATCAATGAGCAGTTCTTC. Protein: CASSMMGLPINEQFF.

The chain has TRBV7-9 and TRBJ1-3, with a tentative D call TRBD1 (5 bases). Germline V lookup: CDR1 SEHNR, CDR2 FQNEAQ (reference sequence). The V and J ends lost 5 bases and 2 bases respectively, with 22 bases between them. The CDR3 loop spans 18 amino acids. The CDR3 region has the DNA TGTGCCAGCAGCATCACCGGGACGGACGTTGTCCCTGGAAACACCATATATTTT. This gives the protein CASSITGTDVVPGNTIYF.

This clonotype was picked up many times. This chain links TRBV7-6 with TRBJ2-2; possibly TRBD2 for D (7 bases). Trimming shortened V by 5 bases and J by 2 bases, and 21 bases separated the two germline ends. The CDR3 extends over 18 amino acids. From germline, CDR1 is SGHVS and CDR2 FNYEAQ. DNA for the CDR3: TGTGCCAGCAGCCTGCCCTCTCGGGGGGACATCAACACCGGGGAGCTGTTTTTT. Translation: CASSLPSRGDINTGELFF.

This clonotype came up a few times. The chain is built from TRBV28 and TRBJ2-1; 11 bases line up with TRBD2. CDR1 is MDHEN and CDR2 is SYDVKM in the germline V gene. The V and J ends lost 4 bases and 6 bases, in that order; junction bases with no gene match: 8. CDR3 length: 16 residues. The CDR3 region is CASSSGLAGLPNEQFF. CDR3 sequence (DNA): TGTGCCAGCAGTTCCGGACTAGCGGGTCTCCCCAATGAGCAGTTCTTC.

CDR3 in DNA: TGTGCTAGTGGTTTGGTGGACAGGGCCTACGAGCAGTACTTC. It is translated as CASGLVDRAYEQYF. This sequence joins TRBV12-5 and TRBJ2-7; 8 bases map to TRBD1. This CDR3 spans 14 amino acids. Trimming at V came to 0 bases and at J to 2 bases, leaving 0 bases not matched to a gene. Germline V gene lookup returns CDR1 LGHNT and CDR2 FRNRAP.

This clonotype has ten or more counts. This sequence joins TRBV7-9 and TRBJ1-2; 10 nucleotides agree with TRBD1. Germline lookup yields CDR1 SEHNR and CDR2 FQNEAQ (reference sequence). The CDR3 has 15 residues. V was pared by 1 base and J by 8 bases, with 7 bases of the junction left unmatched. CDR3 in DNA: TGTGCCAGCAGCTTAGGAGGGACAGGGGTCGACGGCTACACCTTC. Translation: CASSLGGTGVDGYTF.

This clonotype has more than one count but fewer than ten. The chain couples TRBV19 to TRBJ2-2; 7 positions match TRBD2. V was clipped by 8 bases and J by 4 bases; unmatched bases: 7. The CDR3 covers 14 residues. The germline gives CDR1 LNHDA, CDR2 SQIVND (reference sequence). Here the CDR3 DNA reads TGTGCCAGTGCCGGGACTACATTCACCGGGGAGCTGTTTTTT. This sequence encodes CASAGTTFTGELFF.

The CDR3 here is CASSQALSGGFETQYF. The DNA of the CDR3 is TGTGCCAGCAGCCAAGCGTTATCAGGGGGCTTTGAGACCCAGTACTTC. The genes are TRBV12-3 or TRBV12-4 and TRBJ2-5; 8 bases agree with TRBD1. J was trimmed by 5 bases and V by 6 bases; bases with no gene match: 14. The CDR3 totals 16 residues.

This clonotype has a count of ten or more. The chain joins TRBV7-3 to TRBJ2-7; the D is unclear. CDR3 length: 15 amino acids. Trimming left V 2 bases short and J 2 bases short, with 13 bases between. The germline V gene encodes CDR1 SGHTA and CDR2 FQGTGA. This chain's CDR3 is CASSLSVGRAYEQYF. In DNA, the CDR3 is TGTGCCAGCAGCTTATCGGTTGGGCGCGCCTACGAGCAGTACTTC.

At least ten counts were recorded for this clonotype. V is TRBV27 and J is TRBJ2-7; D is ambiguous. This CDR3 comprises 14 residues. The germline V and J ends were trimmed by 4 bases and 3 bases, with 13 bases remaining between them. CDR1 and CDR2 from the germline V gene are MNHEY and SMNVEV (reference sequence). The CDR3: CASSSSSSSYEQYF. For the CDR3, the DNA is TGTGCCAGCAGTTCCTCCTCCTCAAGCTACGAGCAGTACTTC.

There are many counts of this clonotype. V is TRBV20-1 and J is TRBJ2-1; 10 nucleotides match TRBD2. J gave up 4 bases and V 7 bases, and 7 bases lay outside the gene matches. CDR3 length equals 14 residues. Germline CDR1 DFQATT, CDR2 SNEGSKA (reference sequence). In DNA form, the CDR3 reads TGCAGTGGGCTTAGCGGGAGGTGGTACAATGAGCAGTTCTTC. Encoded protein: CSGLSGRWYNEQFF.

This clonotype has ten or more counts. V gene TRBV27 combines with J gene TRBJ1-6; unclear D gene. The length of the CDR3 is 16 residues. Germline V gene sequence: CDR1 MNHEY, CDR2 SMNVEV (reference sequence). Trimming removed 3 bases at V and 5 bases at J, with 14 bases between. Here the CDR3 DNA reads TGTGCCAGCAGTTTCGGGCGGATGACCAATAATTCACCCCTCCACTTT. Its translation: CASSFGRMTNNSPLHF.

This clonotype has ten or more counts. The chain combines TRBV6-1 with TRBJ2-7; 9 nucleotides line up with TRBD1. The V gene end was trimmed by 6 bases and the J gene end by 1 base; junction bases not matched to a gene: 10. The germline CDR1 and CDR2 sequences are MNHNS and SASEGT. The length of the CDR3 is 16 residues. This CDR3 is CASSPRRGTGSYEQYF. CDR3 nucleotide sequence: TGTGCCAGCAGCCCTAGGCGCGGGACAGGGTCCTACGAGCAGTACTTC.

About this clonotype: A much larger clone sits a single nucleotide away, making a read error possible. The chain has TRBV6-2 or TRBV6-3 and TRBJ2-5, with 10 bases lining up with TRBD1. With V trimmed by 2 bases and J by 3 bases, 3 bases remained unmatched. The germline CDR1 and CDR2 sequences are MNHEY and SVGEGT. This CDR3 is 15 amino acids long. CDR3: CASSYPGQGEETQYF. CDR3 DNA sequence: TGTGCCAGCAGTTACCCAGGACAGGGGGAAGAGACCCAGTACTTC.

This clonotype was observed at least ten times. The chain has TRBV7-9 and TRBJ2-7; D is perhaps TRBD1 (6 bases). Trimming took 8 bases from V and 4 from J, leaving 12 bases between them. Germline V CDR1 and CDR2: SEHNR, FQNEAQ (reference sequence). The CDR3 spans 12 residues. CDR3 DNA sequence: TGTGCCAGCGAGGACAGTAATTACGAGCAGTACTTC. It specifies CASEDSNYEQYF.

This clonotype was detected only a few times. In DNA form, the CDR3 reads TGTGCCAGCAGCCAAGCTTCCCTAGTACGGAAGTTCTTC. Translated, it gives CASSQASLVRKFF. The chain couples TRBV3-1 to TRBJ2-1; D is ambiguous. CDR1 is LGHDT and CDR2 is YNNKEL in the germline V gene (reference sequence). Trimming removed 1 base from V and 14 bases from J, with 15 bases in between. The CDR3 covers 13 residues.

This clonotype was detected a few times. The conserved final phenylalanine or tryptophan is absent from the CDR3, which likely points to a read error. The rearrangement joins TRBV6-1 to TRBJ2-7; D call uncertain. This CDR3 is built from 10 residues. From germline, CDR1 is MNHNS and CDR2 SASEGT. Trimming cost V 6 bases and J 3 bases, with 3 bases left between them. The CDR3 region has the DNA TGTGCCAGCAGCCACTACGAGCAGTACTCC. Protein sequence: CASSHYEQYS.

In its sample, this clonotype was seen many times. The chain joins TRBV5-1 to TRBJ2-3; 7 positions agree with TRBD2. This CDR3 is built from 16 residues. Trimming cost V 0 bases and J 6 bases; bases outside gene matches: 10. CDR1 SGHRS and CDR2 YFSETQ come from the germline V gene. The CDR3 region has the DNA TGCGCCAGCAGCTTGGAGGTGGGAGGGCCTGGGGATACGCAGTATTTT. Its protein is CASSLEVGGPGDTQYF. The variable domain in full, with the rest retrieved from reference TRBV5-1 and TRBJ2-3, is KAGVTQTPRYLIKTRGQQVTLSCSPISGHRSVSWYQQTPGQGLQFLFEYFSETQRNKGNFPGRFSGRQFSNSRSEMNVSTLELGDSALYLCASSLEVGGPGDTQYFGPGTRLTVL.